This passage covers 26 T cell receptor beta chains from one sample sequenced in a study of post-analysis software for immune sequencing data. General study points: Five or six TRBV segments were significantly more frequent in patients than in controls. TRBV5-6, TRBV5-1 and TRBV20-1 were among these segments.

Their specific antigens are unknown. Unique molecular identifiers were carried by the TCR beta cDNA libraries. TCRdb itself ran the PCR reads through MiXCR, one entry per CDR3 protein. The sample has hundreds of thousands of distinct CDR3 sequences, less than 35% seen once. Material for sequencing was blood. All receptors derive from a girl aged 10-17 years with multiple sclerosis.

This clonotype has more than one count but fewer than ten. The genes are TRBV7-8 and TRBJ2-7, with D perhaps matching TRBD1 (6 bases). V was trimmed by 5 bases and J by 7 bases, leaving 21 bases between them. Looked up from germline, CDR1 is SGHVS and CDR2 is FQNEAQ. The CDR3 consists of 15 residues. The CDR3 bases are TGTGCCAGCAGCCTATTGGACAGACGGGCGGTAGAGCAGTACTTC. It translates to CASSLLDRRAVEQYF.

The chain uses TRBV10-3 and TRBJ2-7, with no clear D. Trimming took off 5 bases at V and 5 bases at J, with 13 bases between the two ends. The germline V gene encodes CDR1 ENHRY and CDR2 SYGVKD. The CDR3 runs 13 residues. Here the CDR3 DNA reads TGTGCCATCAGTAGTCGGCTCTACCACGAGCAGTACTTC. Translating gives CAISSRLYHEQYF.

The rearrangement uses TRBV29-1 and TRBJ2-7, with TRBD1 matching over 8 bases. Unmatched junction bases numbered 13, after V lost 8 bases and J lost 7 bases. The CDR3 has 13 residues. Germline loops: CDR1 SQVTM, CDR2 ANQGSEA. The CDR3 loop is CSTSGTGYNEQYF. The CDR3 DNA reads as TGCAGCACCTCCGGGACAGGCTACAATGAGCAGTACTTC.

The chain employs TRBV9 and TRBJ2-5, with TRBD2 identical over 7 bases. The V gene's germline CDR1 is SGDLS and CDR2 YYNGEE. V lost 10 bases to trimming and J lost 4 bases; unmatched junction nucleotides: 10. The CDR3 loop spans 13 amino acids. In nucleotides, the CDR3 is TGTGCCCACCTAGCGGCAACTCTAGAGACCCAGTACTTC. Translation: CAHLAATLETQYF.

This clonotype occurred a few times. The chain couples TRBV20-1 to TRBJ1-5; 10 positions agree with TRBD1. The V gene end was trimmed by 3 bases and the J gene end by 5 bases; junction bases not matched to a gene: 7. Germline-derived CDR1 and CDR2 are DFQATT and SNEGSKA (reference sequence). The CDR3 consists of 15 residues. The CDR3 loop reads CSASRQGAVDQPQHF. CDR3 sequence (DNA): TGCAGTGCTAGCAGACAGGGGGCGGTGGATCAGCCCCAGCATTTT.

The chain combines TRBV29-1 with TRBJ1-2; D ambiguous. CDR3 length: 11 residues. The germline V gene encodes CDR1 SQVTM and CDR2 ANQGSEA. V shed 3 bases and J shed 8 bases, with 10 bases lying between them. The chain's CDR3 is CSVDRTSGYTF. CDR3 sequence (DNA): TGCAGCGTTGACCGCACTTCGGGCTACACCTTC.

The rearrangement uses TRBV20-1 and TRBJ2-7; D unresolved. The CDR3 covers 15 residues. V lost 0 bases and J lost 0, with 12 bases in between. CDR1 and CDR2 from the germline V gene are DFQATT and SNEGSKA (reference sequence). CDR3 bases: TGCAGTGCTAGAGATAGCAGGTTTAACTCCTACGAGCAGTACTTC. As protein: CSARDSRFNSYEQYF.

This clonotype was detected a few times. The chain carries TRBV6-2 or TRBV6-3 and TRBJ2-5; 12 nucleotides align to TRBD2. Trimming cost V 8 bases and J 6 bases; bases outside gene matches: 4. This CDR3 spans 13 amino acids. Looked up from germline, CDR1 is MNHEY and CDR2 is SVGEGT. CDR3 sequence: CASRLAGDKTQYF. CDR3 sequence (DNA): TGTGCCAGCCGACTAGCGGGAGATAAGACCCAGTACTTC.

Worth noting for this clonotype: One end of the junction does not line up with germline, which may come from a read error. The chain joins TRBV12-3 or TRBV12-4 to TRBJ2-3; 9 bases are shared with TRBD2. The length of the CDR3 is 14 residues. CDR3 coding DNA: TGTGCCAGCAATTTAGCGGGAGTCACAGATACGCAGTATTTT. Translating gives CASNLAGVTDTQYF.

Only a few counts were recorded for this clonotype. J is TRBJ1-1 and V is TRBV29-1, with 8 bases that match TRBD1. The CDR3 runs 13 residues. Trimming removed 7 bases from V and 1 base from J; junction bases left unmatched: 5. The germline V gene has CDR1 SQVTM and CDR2 ANQGSEA. CDR3 bases: TGCAGCGCCCGACAGGGGAGGAACACTGAAGCTTTCTTT. Protein: CSARQGRNTEAFF.

This clonotype appeared a few times. The chain couples TRBV9 to TRBJ2-5, with 10 bases matching TRBD2. CDR3 length equals 17 residues. V shed 4 bases, J shed 5 bases, and the junction held 14 bases outside the gene matches. In germline, CDR1 is SGDLS, CDR2 YYNGEE. This CDR3 reads CASSKERGGLVQETQYF. The CDR3 bases are TGTGCCAGCAGCAAGGAGCGGGGGGGCCTAGTCCAGGAGACCCAGTACTTC.

The rearrangement uses TRBV20-1 and TRBJ2-1; 7 bases align to TRBD2. V lost 0 bases and J lost 10; bases outside the gene matches: 9. CDR1 is DFQATT and CDR2 is SNEGSKA in the germline V gene (reference sequence). The CDR3 consists of 14 residues. For the CDR3, the DNA is TGCAGTGCTAGAGATGGGCGGACTAGTCGGGAGCAGTTCTTC. Translation: CSARDGRTSREQFF.

As regards this clonotype: This could be a read error, since a much larger clone is one nucleotide away. The chain is built from TRBV24-1 and TRBJ2-1; TRBD2 matches 9 bases. From germline, CDR1 is KGHDR and CDR2 SFDVKD. With V trimmed by 5 bases and J by 5 bases, 6 bases remained unmatched. This CDR3 has 15 residues. DNA of the CDR3: TGTGCCACCAGTGTCACTAGCGGGCACGACAATGAGCAGTTCTTC. Translated: CATSVTSGHDNEQFF.

Only a few counts were recorded for this clonotype. The V gene is TRBV6-5, the J gene TRBJ1-5; TRBD1 matches at 7 bases. CDR3 length: 15 amino acids. Germline V lookup: CDR1 MNHEY, CDR2 SVGAGI. The CDR3 loop is CASSPAGGFNQPQHF. The CDR3 DNA reads TGTGCTTCGAGCCCAGCAGGGGGGTTCAATCAGCCCCAGCATTTT.

The chain has TRBV20-1 and TRBJ2-5; 9 positions match TRBD1. The CDR3 sequence is 17 residues long. The V gene's germline CDR1 is DFQATT and CDR2 SNEGSKA (reference sequence). V lost 5 bases and J lost 0; bases outside the gene matches: 13. CDR3 protein: CSAGTGTGYADQETQYF. CDR3 in DNA: TGCAGTGCTGGCACCGGGACAGGGTATGCCGACCAAGAGACCCAGTACTTC.

This clonotype was seen more than once but under ten times. V is TRBV6-5 and J is TRBJ2-6; 10 bases are shared with TRBD2. From germline, CDR1 is MNHEY and CDR2 SVGAGI. The CDR3 is made up of 19 amino acids. The V gene end was trimmed by 0 bases and the J gene end by 0 bases; junction bases not matched to a gene: 5. CDR3 nucleotides: TGTGCCAGCAGTTACTCGGGGCTAGCGGGAGTCTCTGGGGCCAACGTCCTGACTTTC. Its protein product is CASSYSGLAGVSGANVLTF.

The V gene is TRBV4-1, the J gene TRBJ2-3, with 9 bases aligning to TRBD2. Germline CDR1 MGHRA, CDR2 YSYEKL. The CDR3 is made up of 16 amino acids. V lost 3 bases to trimming and J lost 6 bases; unmatched junction nucleotides: 10. CDR3 coding DNA: TGCGCCAGCAGCCACCCTAGCGGGGCCGGGGGGGATACGCAGTATTTT. It codes for CASSHPSGAGGDTQYF.

This chain joins TRBV7-9 and TRBJ1-1; no firm D call. Trimming took 4 bases from V and 1 from J, leaving 13 bases between them. Germline loops: CDR1 SEHNR, CDR2 FQNEAQ (reference sequence). The CDR3 sequence is 15 residues long. The CDR3 nucleotides are TGTGCCAGCAGCTCCGCCCTGAGTCAGAACACTGAAGCTTTCTTT. Its translation is CASSSALSQNTEAFF.

The CDR3 nucleotides read TGTGCCATCAGTGAGAGGACTCGTCCGGTTACTAGCACAGATACGCAGTATTTT. Protein: CAISERTRPVTSTDTQYF. The rearrangement uses TRBV10-3 and TRBJ2-3; tentatively, D is TRBD2 (5 bases). Germline V CDR1 and CDR2: ENHRY, SYGVKD. The CDR3 is made up of 18 amino acids. V shed 2 bases and J shed 0 bases, with 18 bases lying between them.

This chain links TRBV20-1 with TRBJ2-3, with TRBD1 identical over 8 bases. This CDR3 has 13 amino acids. Germline V gives CDR1 DFQATT, CDR2 SNEGSKA (reference sequence). V was pared by 6 bases and J by 1 base, with 3 bases of the junction left unmatched. Here the CDR3 reads CSAATGGTDTQYF. The CDR3 DNA follows: TGCAGTGCCGCGACAGGGGGCACAGATACGCAGTATTTT.

This chain links TRBV10-3 with TRBJ2-4, with D hard to call. Near its end, the DNA agrees better with TRBJ2-7, so the J call may be wrong. From germline, CDR1 is ENHRY and CDR2 SYGVKD. The CDR3 is 11 residues long. CDR3 loop: CAISESSEQYF. In nucleotides, the CDR3 is TGTGCCATCAGTGAGAGTAGCGAGCAGTACTTC.

The chain carries TRBV9 and TRBJ1-1; D is unresolved. Germline V CDR1 and CDR2: SGDLS, YYNGEE. The CDR3 consists of 16 residues. V lost 0 bases and J 0 bases, leaving 12 bases between the germline ends. The CDR3 sequence: CASSVAGGIMNTEAFF. The CDR3 DNA sequence: TGTGCCAGCAGCGTAGCGGGCGGAATAATGAACACTGAAGCTTTCTTT.

This clonotype was counted at least ten times. The rearrangement links TRBV20-1 to TRBJ2-5, with TRBD2 identical over 10 bases. This CDR3 spans 17 amino acids. Germline V CDR1 and CDR2: DFQATT, SNEGSKA (reference sequence). The V and J ends lost 0 bases and 3 bases, in that order; junction bases with no gene match: 10. The CDR3 sequence: CSARDRILAGVKETQYF. The CDR3 nucleotides read TGCAGTGCTAGAGATCGCATCCTAGCGGGAGTTAAAGAGACCCAGTACTTC.

V is TRBV7-2 and J is TRBJ1-1; perhaps TRBD1 as D (5 bases). With 2 bases removed from V and 4 bases from J, the gap between germline ends came to 11 bases. The CDR3 contains 14 residues. Germline CDR1 reads SGHTA; CDR2 reads FQGNSA. The CDR3 region is CASSLPPGSTEAFF. Written as DNA, the CDR3 is TGTGCCAGCAGCTTACCCCCAGGGAGCACTGAAGCTTTCTTT.

This chain links TRBV6-2 or TRBV6-3 with TRBJ2-7; D is unresolved. In germline, CDR1 is MNHEY, CDR2 SVGEGT. CDR3 size: 12 residues. V lost 10 bases to trimming and J lost 0 bases, with 10 bases between them. The CDR3 loop reads CATMGFSYEQYF. The CDR3 coding sequence is TGTGCCACCATGGGTTTCTCCTACGAGCAGTACTTC.

This clonotype was observed a handful of times. This chain joins TRBV7-2 and TRBJ1-1; D uncertain. CDR1 is SGHTA, CDR2 FQGNSA, per germline. The CDR3 covers 15 residues. Trimming cost V 2 bases and J 1 base, with 11 bases left between them. This CDR3 is CASSLIWKGNTEAFF. CDR3 DNA: TGTGCCAGCAGCTTAATTTGGAAGGGGAACACTGAAGCTTTCTTT.